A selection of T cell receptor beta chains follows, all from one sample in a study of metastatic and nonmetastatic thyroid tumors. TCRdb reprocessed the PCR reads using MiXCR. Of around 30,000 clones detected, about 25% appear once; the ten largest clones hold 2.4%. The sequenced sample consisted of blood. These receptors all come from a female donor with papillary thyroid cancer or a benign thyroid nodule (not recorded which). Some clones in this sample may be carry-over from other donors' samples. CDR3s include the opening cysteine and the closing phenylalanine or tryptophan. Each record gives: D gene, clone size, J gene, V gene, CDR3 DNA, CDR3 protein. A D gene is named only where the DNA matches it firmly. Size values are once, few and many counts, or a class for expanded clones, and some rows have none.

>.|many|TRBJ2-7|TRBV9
TGTGCCAGCACCCTCGGTTGGGCCCCCCACGAGCAGTACTTC
CASTLGWAPHEQYF
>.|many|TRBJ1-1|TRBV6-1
TGTGCCTCGGCTGGGAGCACTGAAGCTTTCTTT
CASAGSTEAFF
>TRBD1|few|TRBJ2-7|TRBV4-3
TGCGCCAGCATCCTCCAGCAGGGGGCAACCTACGAGCATTACTTC
CASILQQGATYEHYF
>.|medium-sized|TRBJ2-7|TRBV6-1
TGTGCCAGCAGTTTAACTAACAGGCAGAAGCAGTACTTC
CASSLTNRQKQYF
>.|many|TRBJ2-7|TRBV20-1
TGCAGTGCTAGAGGCCGGGCCGACTACGAGCAGTACTTC
CSARGRADYEQYF
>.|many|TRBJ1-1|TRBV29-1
TGCAGCGTTGCCCGGTCGGGGACTGAAGCTTTCTTT
CSVARSGTEAFF
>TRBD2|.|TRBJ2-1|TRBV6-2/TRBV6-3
TGTGCCAGCAGCCCTTTAGCGGGAAGGACCTACAAGGAGCTGTTCTTC
CASSPLAGRTYKELFF
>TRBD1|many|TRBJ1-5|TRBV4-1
TGCGCCAGCAGCCAAGATGCGGCAGGGGGTATGGGCAATCAGCCTCAGCATTTT
CASSQDAAGGMGNQPQHF
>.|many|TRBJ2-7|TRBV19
TGTGCCAGTAGTATCCAGGGGGGAACCTACGAGCAGTACTTC
CASSIQGGTYEQYF
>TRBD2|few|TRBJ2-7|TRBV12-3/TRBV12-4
TGTGCCAGCAGGGGGACTAGCGGGAGGGCCTATACCTACGAGCAGTACTTC
CASRGTSGRAYTYEQYF
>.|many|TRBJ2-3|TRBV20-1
TGCAGTGCTAGTGCCCATAGCACAGATACGCAGTATTTT
CSASAHSTDTQYF
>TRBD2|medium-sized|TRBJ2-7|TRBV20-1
TGCAGTGCTGTCGGGGGGTCGGGTTACGAGCAGTACTTC
CSAVGGSGYEQYF
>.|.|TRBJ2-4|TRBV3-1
TGTGCCAGCAGCCAACCCACGGCGGGCATTCAGTACTTC
CASSQPTAGIQYF
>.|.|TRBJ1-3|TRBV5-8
TGTGCCAGCAGCTTGAAGAGAAACACCATATATTTT
CASSLKRNTIYF
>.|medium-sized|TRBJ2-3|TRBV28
TGTGCCAGCAGTTTGCAGCCGGCCACACAAACTAGCACAGATACGCAGTATTTT
CASSLQPATQTSTDTQYF
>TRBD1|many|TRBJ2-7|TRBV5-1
TGCGCCAGCAGCTTGGGACAGGGGGCGCGGTACGAGCAGTACTTC
CASSLGQGARYEQYF
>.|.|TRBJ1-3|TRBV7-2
TGTGCCAGCAGCTTAGCGCGATCAAAAAGCGGGAACACCATATATTTT
CASSLARSKSGNTIYF
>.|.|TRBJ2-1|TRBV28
TGTGCCAGCAGTTACACGAGCAGGAGGCAACGGGAGCAGTTCTTC
CASSYTSRRQREQFF
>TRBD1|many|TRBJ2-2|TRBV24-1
TGTGCCACCAGTGATTGGACAGGGGCGAACACCGGGGAGCTGTTTTTT
CATSDWTGANTGELFF
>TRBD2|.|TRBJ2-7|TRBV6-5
TGTTCCAGCAGTTCTAGCGGAACGTCCTACGAGCAGAACTTC
CSSSSSGTSYEQNF
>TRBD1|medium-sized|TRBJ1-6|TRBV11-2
TGTGCCAGCAGCTTAGATCAAGGGAGACAGGGCATCAACTTT
CASSLDQGRQGINF
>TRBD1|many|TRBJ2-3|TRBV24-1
TGTGCCACCAGACAGGGGGCACGGGATACGCAGTATTTT
CATRQGARDTQYF
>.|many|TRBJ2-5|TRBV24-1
TGTGCCACCAGTGATAGCCTACAAGAGACCCAGTACTTC
CATSDSLQETQYF
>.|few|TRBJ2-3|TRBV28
TGTGCCAGCATGCCCCCGAGGGCAGATACGCAGTATTTT
CASMPPRADTQYF
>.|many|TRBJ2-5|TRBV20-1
TGCAGTGCCAGGGGAGGAGGGGTCCAAGAGACCCAGTACTTC
CSARGGGVQETQYF
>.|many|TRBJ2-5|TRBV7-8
TGTGCCAGCAGCTCGTCAGGGGAACGGGAGACCCAGTACTTC
CASSSSGERETQYF
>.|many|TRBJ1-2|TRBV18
TGTGCCAGCTCACCACGTATAGGGGAAGGCTACACCTTC
CASSPRIGEGYTF
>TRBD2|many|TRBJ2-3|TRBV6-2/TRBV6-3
TGTGCCAGCAGTTACGCAGCTAGCGGGAGTGACACAGATACGCAGTATTTT
CASSYAASGSDTDTQYF
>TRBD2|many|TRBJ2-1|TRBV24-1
TGTGCCACCAGTGATTTTCCGGGACTAGCGGGACCCTACAATGAGCAGTTCTTC
CATSDFPGLAGPYNEQFF
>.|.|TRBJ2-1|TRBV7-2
TGTGCCAGCAGCCCTGCTAGACAGGACAATGAGCAGTTCTTC
CASSPARQDNEQFF
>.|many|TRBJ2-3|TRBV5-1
TGCGCCAGCAGCTTGAGACTAGGGCCCACAGATACGCAGTATTTT
CASSLRLGPTDTQYF
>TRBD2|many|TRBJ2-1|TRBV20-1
TGCAGTGCTAGACGGCTAGCGGGGTACAATGAGCAGTTCTTC
CSARRLAGYNEQFF
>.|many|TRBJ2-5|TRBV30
TGTGCCTGGAGTCAGGGTCTGGAAGAGACCCAGTACTTC
CAWSQGLEETQYF
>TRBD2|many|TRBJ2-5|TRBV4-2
TGTGCCAGCAGCCAAGAGAGGCTAGCGGAAGAGACCCAGTACTTC
CASSQERLAEETQYF
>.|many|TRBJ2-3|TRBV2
TGTGCCAGCGAACGGCGAAGCACAGATACGCAGTATTTT
CASERRSTDTQYF
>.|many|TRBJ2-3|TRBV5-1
TGCGCCAGCAGCTTGGGACTAGGCCCAGATACGCAGTATTTT
CASSLGLGPDTQYF
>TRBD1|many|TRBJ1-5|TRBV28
TGTGCCAGCAGGGCCGGGACAGGGGGCAGGCAGCCCCAGCATTTT
CASRAGTGGRQPQHF
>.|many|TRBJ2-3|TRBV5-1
TGCGCCAGCAGCGTAAACAGCGCAAAAGATACGCAGTATTTT
CASSVNSAKDTQYF
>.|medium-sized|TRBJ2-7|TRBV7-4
TGTGCCAGCAGCTTCGACGGAACCCCCTACGAGCAGTACTTC
CASSFDGTPYEQYF
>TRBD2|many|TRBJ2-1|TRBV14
TGTGCCAGCAGCCAAGGGGACGGGAGGGCCCCCTACAATGAGCAGTTCTTC
CASSQGDGRAPYNEQFF
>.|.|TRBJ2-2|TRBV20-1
TGCAGTGCTAGACCTAGAGTTGGCGGGGAGCTGTTTTTT
CSARPRVGGELFF
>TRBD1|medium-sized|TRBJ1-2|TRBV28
TGTGCCAGCAGTGTGGACAGGGGCACGTATGGCTACACCTTC
CASSVDRGTYGYTF
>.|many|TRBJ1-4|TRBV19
TGTGCCAGTAGTACCCGACAGGATAATGAAAAACTGTTTTTT
CASSTRQDNEKLFF
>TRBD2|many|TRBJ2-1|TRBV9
TGTGCCAGCAGCGTAGTCGGACTAGCGAGTGATGAGCAGTTCTTC
CASSVVGLASDEQFF
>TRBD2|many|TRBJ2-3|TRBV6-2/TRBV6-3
TGTGCCAGCAGCCACCGGCTAGCGGGAGGGCAACAGGATACGCAGTATTTT
CASSHRLAGGQQDTQYF
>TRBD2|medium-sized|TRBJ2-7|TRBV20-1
TGCAGTGCTACCGGGACTAGCGGGTTCGAGCAGTACTTC
CSATGTSGFEQYF